The clone carrying this TCR beta chain appeared a single time. The antigen is undetermined. A much more abundant neighbour one base away suggests this may be a read error. These data are taken from a study of blood T cells in healthy people across ages. Turning to the study itself: Capture via template switching afforded approximately one barcoded beta molecule per two T cells.

This CDR3 is built from 18 residues. The germline V gene encodes CDR1 MNHEY and CDR2 SMNVEV (reference sequence). Between the trimmed V and J ends, which lost 2 bases and 3 bases, there was a span of 20 bases. Next came a second PCR, run for about 6 to 12 cycles, which used a sample-barcoded 5' primer along with a J-beta primer mix. Using its own MiXCR run on the 5' RACE reads, TCRdb lists one record per CDR3 protein. The data show 850,000 or so distinct CDR3 sequences, 29% seen once. Points from the study as a whole: Comparison with aged donors showed that long-lived donors had more naive CD4+ cells and higher diversity. PBMCs that were unsorted prevented a conclusive naive versus antigen-experienced comparison. Per million T cells, TCR beta diversity dropped roughly linearly as age increased.

The source is a woman older than 75 in good health. Sequenced material: blood. The chain carries TRBV27 and TRBJ1-5, with TRBD1 as a possible D gene (6 bases). In DNA, the CDR3 is TGTGCCAGCAGTTTACCATACGGGGGCGGTGGGACCAATCAGCCCCAGCATTTT. This codes for CASSLPYGGGGTNQPQHF.